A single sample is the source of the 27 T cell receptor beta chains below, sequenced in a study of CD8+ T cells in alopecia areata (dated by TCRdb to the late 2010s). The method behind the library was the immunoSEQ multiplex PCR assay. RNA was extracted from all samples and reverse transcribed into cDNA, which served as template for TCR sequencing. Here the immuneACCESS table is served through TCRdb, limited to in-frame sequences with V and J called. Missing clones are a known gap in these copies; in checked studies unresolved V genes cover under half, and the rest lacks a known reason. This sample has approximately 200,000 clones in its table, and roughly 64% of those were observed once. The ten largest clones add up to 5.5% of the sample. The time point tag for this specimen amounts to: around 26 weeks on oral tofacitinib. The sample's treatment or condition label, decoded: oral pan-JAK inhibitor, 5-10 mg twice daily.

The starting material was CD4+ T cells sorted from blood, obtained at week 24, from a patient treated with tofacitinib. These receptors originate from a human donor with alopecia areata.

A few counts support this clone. The CDR3 is CATSRDRDVGETQYF. The CDR3 nucleotides are TGTGCCACCAGCAGAGATCGAGATGTGGGAGAGACCCAGTACTTC. The chain combines TRBV15 with TRBJ2-5; D gene ambiguous. Germline CDR1 is LNHNV and CDR2 is YYDKDF (reference sequence). The CDR3 extends over 15 amino acids. V was trimmed by 0 bases and J by 4 bases, leaving 12 bases between them. Together with reference TRBV15 and TRBJ2-5, the CDR3 gives the full variable domain: DAMVIQNPRYQVTQFGKPVTLSCSQTLNHNVMYWYQQKSSQAPKLLFHYYDKDFNNEADTPDNFQSRRPNTSFCFLDIRSPGLGDTAMYLCATSRDRDVGETQYFGPGTRLLVL.

CDR3 nucleotide sequence: TGTGCCAGCAGTCGCGTGGGAGGCACAGATACGCAGTATTTT. This translates into CASSRVGGTDTQYF. The chain is built from TRBV27 and TRBJ2-3, with a weak D call TRBD2 (5 bases). This CDR3 is built from 14 residues. CDR1 MNHEY and CDR2 SMNVEV come from the germline V gene (reference sequence). Trimming took off 5 bases at V and 1 base at J, with 10 bases between the two ends.

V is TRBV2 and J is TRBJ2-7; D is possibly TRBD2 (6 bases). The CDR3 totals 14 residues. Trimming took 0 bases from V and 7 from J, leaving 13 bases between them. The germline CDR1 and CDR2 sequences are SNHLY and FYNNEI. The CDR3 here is CASSEAGGGVEQYF. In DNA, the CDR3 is TGTGCCAGCAGTGAAGCTGGCGGAGGGGTAGAGCAGTACTTC.

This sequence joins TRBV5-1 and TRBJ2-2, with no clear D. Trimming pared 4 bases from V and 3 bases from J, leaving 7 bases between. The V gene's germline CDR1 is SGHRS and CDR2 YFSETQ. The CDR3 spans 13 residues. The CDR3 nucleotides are TGCGCCAGCAGCCCGACTGACACCGGGGAGCTGTTTTTT. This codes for CASSPTDTGELFF.

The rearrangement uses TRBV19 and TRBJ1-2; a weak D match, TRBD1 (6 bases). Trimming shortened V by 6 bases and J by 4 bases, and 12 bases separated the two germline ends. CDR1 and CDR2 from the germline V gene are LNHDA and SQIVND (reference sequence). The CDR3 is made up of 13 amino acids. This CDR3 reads CASRKTGPYGYTF. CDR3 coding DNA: TGTGCCAGTAGAAAGACAGGACCCTATGGCTACACCTTC.

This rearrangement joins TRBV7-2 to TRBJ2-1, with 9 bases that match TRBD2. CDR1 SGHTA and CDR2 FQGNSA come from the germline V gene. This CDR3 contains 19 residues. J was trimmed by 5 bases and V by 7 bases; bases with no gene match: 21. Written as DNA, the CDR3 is TGTGCCAGCACGACCTATCGGTCTAGCGGGGTTATTGTGCACAATGAGCAGTTCTTC. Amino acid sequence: CASTTYRSSGVIVHNEQFF.

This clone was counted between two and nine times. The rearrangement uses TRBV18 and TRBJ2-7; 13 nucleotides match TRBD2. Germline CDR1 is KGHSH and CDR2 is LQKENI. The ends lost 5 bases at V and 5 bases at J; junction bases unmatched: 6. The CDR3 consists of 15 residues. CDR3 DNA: TGTGCCAGCTCATCAGGACTAGCGGGAGTGGACGAGCAGTACTTC. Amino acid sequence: CASSSGLAGVDEQYF.

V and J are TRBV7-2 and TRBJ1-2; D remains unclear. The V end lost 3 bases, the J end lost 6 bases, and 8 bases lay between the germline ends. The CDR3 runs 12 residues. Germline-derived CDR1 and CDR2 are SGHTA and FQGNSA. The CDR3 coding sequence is TGTGCCAGCAGCTTTATTCGGGATGGCTACACCTTC. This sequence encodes CASSFIRDGYTF.

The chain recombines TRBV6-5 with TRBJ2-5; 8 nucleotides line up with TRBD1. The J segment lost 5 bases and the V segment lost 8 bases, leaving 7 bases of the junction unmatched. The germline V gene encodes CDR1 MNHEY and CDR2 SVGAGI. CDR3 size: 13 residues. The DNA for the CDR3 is TGTGCCAGCCGGTCGGCAGGGGGCGAGACCCAGTACTTC. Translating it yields CASRSAGGETQYF.

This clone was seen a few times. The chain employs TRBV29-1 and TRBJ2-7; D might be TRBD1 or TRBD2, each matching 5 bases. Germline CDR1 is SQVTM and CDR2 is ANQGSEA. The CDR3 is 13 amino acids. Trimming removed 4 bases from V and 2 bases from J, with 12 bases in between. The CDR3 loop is CSVVGTAPYEQYF. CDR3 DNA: TGCAGCGTTGTGGGGACGGCTCCCTACGAGCAGTACTTC.

DNA for the CDR3: TGTGCCAGCAGCTCGGGACTAGCGGGAGTATTAGACAATGAGCAGTTCTTC. Translated, it gives CASSSGLAGVLDNEQFF. This rearrangement joins TRBV7-6 to TRBJ2-1, with TRBD2 matching over 14 bases. The V and J ends lost 4 bases and 5 bases, in that order; junction bases with no gene match: 7. CDR1 is SGHVS, CDR2 FNYEAQ, per germline. This CDR3 contains 17 residues.

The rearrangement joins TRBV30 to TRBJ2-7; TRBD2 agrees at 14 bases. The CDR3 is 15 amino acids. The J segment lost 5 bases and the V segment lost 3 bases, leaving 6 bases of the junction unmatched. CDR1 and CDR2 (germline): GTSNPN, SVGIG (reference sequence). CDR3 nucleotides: TGTGCCTGGAGGCGGACTAGCGGGAGGAACCACGAGCAGTACTTC. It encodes CAWRRTSGRNHEQYF.

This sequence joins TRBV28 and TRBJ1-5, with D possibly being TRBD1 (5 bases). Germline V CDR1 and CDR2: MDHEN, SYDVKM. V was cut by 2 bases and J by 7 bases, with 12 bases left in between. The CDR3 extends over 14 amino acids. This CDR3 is CASSLQGYGQPQHF. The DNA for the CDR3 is TGTGCCAGCAGTTTACAGGGTTATGGACAGCCCCAGCATTTT.

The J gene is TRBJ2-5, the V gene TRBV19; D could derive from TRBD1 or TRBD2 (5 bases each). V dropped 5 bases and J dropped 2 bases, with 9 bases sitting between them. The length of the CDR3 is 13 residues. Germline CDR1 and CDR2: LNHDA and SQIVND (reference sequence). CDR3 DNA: TGTGCCAGTAGTGGGACGGTTCAAGAGACCCAGTACTTC. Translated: CASSGTVQETQYF.

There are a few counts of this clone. CDR3 protein: CASSPWTGGNSGANVLTF. The DNA for the CDR3 is TGTGCCAGCAGTCCGTGGACAGGGGGAAACTCTGGGGCCAACGTCCTGACTTTC. This sequence joins TRBV28 and TRBJ2-6; 10 nucleotides agree with TRBD1. Trimming at V came to 5 bases and at J to 0 bases, leaving 7 bases not matched to a gene. Germline V CDR1 and CDR2: MDHEN, SYDVKM. This CDR3 is built from 18 residues.

CDR3: CASSRDRTGELFF. DNA of the CDR3: TGTGCCAGCAGCCGGGACCGTACCGGGGAGCTGTTTTTT. The genes are TRBV11-1 and TRBJ2-2; D tentatively reads TRBD1 or TRBD2 (5 bases each). Germline V gene lookup returns CDR1 SGHAT and CDR2 FQDESV (reference sequence). This CDR3 is 13 amino acids long. Trimming removed 5 bases at V and 5 bases at J, with 9 bases between. Together with reference TRBV11-1 and TRBJ2-2, the CDR3 gives the full variable domain: EAEVAQSPRYKITEKSQAVAFWCDPISGHATLYWYRQILGQGPELLVQFQDESVVDDSQLPKDRFSAERLKGVDSTLKIQPAELGDSAMYLCASSRDRTGELFFGEGSRLTVL.

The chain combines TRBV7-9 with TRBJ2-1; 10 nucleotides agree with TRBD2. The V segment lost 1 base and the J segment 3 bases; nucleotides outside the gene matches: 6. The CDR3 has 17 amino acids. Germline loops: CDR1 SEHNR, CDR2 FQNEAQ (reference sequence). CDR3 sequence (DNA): TGTGCCAGCAGCTTAGGATCAGCGGGAGGGCACTACAATGAGCAGTTCTTC. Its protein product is CASSLGSAGGHYNEQFF.

The DNA of the CDR3 is TGTGCCAGCTCACCACCAGGGGTCTCTCGGGACAGGGGGAATCGTGGGGCCAACGTCCTGACTTTC. Its protein product is CASSPPGVSRDRGNRGANVLTF. The V and J genes are TRBV18 and TRBJ2-6, with 11 bases lining up with TRBD1. The junction had 16 bases not matched to a gene; V was cut back by 0 bases and J by 3 bases. Germline V lookup: CDR1 KGHSH, CDR2 LQKENI. This CDR3 contains 22 residues.

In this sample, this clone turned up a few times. The CDR3 bases are TGCAGCGTTCTAGGGACAATGAACACTGAAGCTTTCTTT. It yields the protein CSVLGTMNTEAFF. The J gene is TRBJ1-1, the V gene TRBV29-1; D possibly corresponds to TRBD1 (6 bases). The CDR3 sequence is 13 residues long. Germline CDR1 and CDR2: SQVTM and ANQGSEA. With 5 bases removed from V and 0 bases from J, the gap between germline ends came to 10 bases.

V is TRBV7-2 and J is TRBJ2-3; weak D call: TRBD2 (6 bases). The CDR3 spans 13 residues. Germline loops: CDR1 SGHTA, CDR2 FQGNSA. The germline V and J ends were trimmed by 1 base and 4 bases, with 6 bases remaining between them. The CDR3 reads CASSLERADTQYF. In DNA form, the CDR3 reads TGTGCCAGCAGCTTAGAGCGGGCAGATACGCAGTATTTT.

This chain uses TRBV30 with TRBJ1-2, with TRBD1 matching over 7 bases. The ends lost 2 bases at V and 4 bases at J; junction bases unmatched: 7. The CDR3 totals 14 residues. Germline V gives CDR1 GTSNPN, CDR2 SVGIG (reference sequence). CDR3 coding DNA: TGTGCCTGGAGTATACCGGGGACAGTCTATGGCTACACCTTC. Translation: CAWSIPGTVYGYTF.

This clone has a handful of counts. The CDR3 reads CAISESKAGSYEQYF. The CDR3 nucleotides are TGTGCCATCAGTGAGTCGAAGGCAGGTTCCTACGAGCAGTACTTC. The V gene is TRBV10-3, the J gene TRBJ2-7; D not resolved. From germline, CDR1 is ENHRY and CDR2 SYGVKD. Trimming shortened V by 0 bases and J by 1 base, and 10 bases separated the two germline ends. The CDR3 consists of 15 residues.

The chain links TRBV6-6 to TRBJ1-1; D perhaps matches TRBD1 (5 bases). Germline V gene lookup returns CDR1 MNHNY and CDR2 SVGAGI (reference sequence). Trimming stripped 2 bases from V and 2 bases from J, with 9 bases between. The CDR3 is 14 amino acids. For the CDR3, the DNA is TGTGCCAGCAGTTACGTACAGGTTAACACTGAAGCTTTCTTT. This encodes CASSYVQVNTEAFF.

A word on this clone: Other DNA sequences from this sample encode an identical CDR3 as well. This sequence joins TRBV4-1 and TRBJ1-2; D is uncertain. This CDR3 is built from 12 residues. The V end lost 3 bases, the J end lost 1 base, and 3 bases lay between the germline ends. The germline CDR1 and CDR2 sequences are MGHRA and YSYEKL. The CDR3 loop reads CASSQGNYGYTF. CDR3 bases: TGCGCCAGCAGCCAGGGTAACTATGGCTACACCTTC.

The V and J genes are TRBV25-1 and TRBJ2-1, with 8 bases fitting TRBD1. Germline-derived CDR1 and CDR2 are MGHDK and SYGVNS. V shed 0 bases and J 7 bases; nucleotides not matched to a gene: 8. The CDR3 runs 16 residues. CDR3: CASSEYRTGLRNEQFF. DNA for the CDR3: TGTGCCAGCAGTGAATACAGGACAGGGCTAAGAAATGAGCAGTTCTTC.

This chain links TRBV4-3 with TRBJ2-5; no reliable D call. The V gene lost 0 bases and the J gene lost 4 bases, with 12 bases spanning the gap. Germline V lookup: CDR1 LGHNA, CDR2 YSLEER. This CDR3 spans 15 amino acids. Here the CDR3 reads CASSQDWWAGETQYF. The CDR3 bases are TGCGCCAGCAGCCAAGATTGGTGGGCCGGAGAGACCCAGTACTTC.

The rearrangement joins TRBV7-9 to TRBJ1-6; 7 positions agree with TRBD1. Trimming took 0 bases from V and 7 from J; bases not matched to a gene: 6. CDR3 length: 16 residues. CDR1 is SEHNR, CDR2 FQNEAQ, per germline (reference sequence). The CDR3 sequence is CASSLASTGANSPLHF. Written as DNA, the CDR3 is TGTGCCAGCAGCTTAGCCTCCACAGGGGCGAATTCACCCCTCCACTTT.